The 23 T cell receptor beta chains listed next were all sequenced from one sample in a study of OX40 agonist ivuxolimab in advanced cancers. Clones were read by immunoSEQ multiplex PCR, and TCRdb kept only the in-frame ones, dropping some. The sample includes about 48,000 clones, 85% to 90% seen only once; the top ten take about 11%. This sample comprised CD4+ or CD8+ T cells sorted from blood, obtained in a trial of the OX40 agonist ivuxolimab. Receptor source: an adult with an advanced solid tumor such as melanoma, head and neck, liver or kidney cancer.

The J gene is TRBJ2-5, the V gene TRBV5-1; D might be TRBD1 (5 bases). Germline loops: CDR1 SGHRS, CDR2 YFSETQ. Trimming removed 0 bases at V and 2 bases at J, with 14 bases between. CDR3 size: 16 residues. The CDR3, as DNA: TGCGCCAGCAGCTTGGGACTTCAGACAGAACAAGAGACCCAGTACTTC. Amino acids: CASSLGLQTEQETQYF.

The rearrangement joins TRBV18 to TRBJ2-7, with 16 bases matching TRBD2. V trimming: 4 bases; J trimming: 6 bases; junction bases outside the gene matches: 12. The CDR3 runs 18 residues. Germline CDR1 reads KGHSH; CDR2 reads LQKENI. CDR3 nucleotide sequence: TGTGCCAGCTCACGGAATCCGGGACTAGCGGGAGGGCCGTCCGAGCAGTACTTC. Encoded protein: CASSRNPGLAGGPSEQYF.

The V and J genes are TRBV7-2 and TRBJ2-3; 11 bases line up with TRBD2. The CDR3 is 15 amino acids. J gave up 6 bases and V 5 bases, and 7 bases lay outside the gene matches. Germline-derived CDR1 and CDR2 are SGHTA and FQGNSA. CDR3 nucleotide sequence: TGTGCCAGCAGCGATTTAGCGGGAGGGCTTGATACGCAGTATTTT. This gives the protein CASSDLAGGLDTQYF.

CDR3: CASTPPRRPNFMNTEAFF. The CDR3 DNA sequence: TGTGCCAGCACCCCGCCCCGGCGGCCCAACTTCATGAACACTGAAGCTTTCTTT. This chain uses TRBV28 with TRBJ1-1; D is ambiguous. V was shortened by 7 bases and J by 0 bases, with 24 bases between the two germline ends. Germline CDR1 is MDHEN and CDR2 is SYDVKM. The CDR3 spans 18 residues. The full variable domain, in which reference TRBV28 and TRBJ1-1 provide the parts outside the CDR3, is DVKVTQSSRYLVKRTGEKVFLECVQDMDHENMFWYRQDPGLGLRLIYFSYDVKMKEKGDIPEGYSVSREKKERFSLILESASTNQTSMYLCASTPPRRPNFMNTEAFFGQGTRLTVV.

This clone was observed a single time. This rearrangement joins TRBV7-2 to TRBJ2-5; the D is unclear. Germline assignment: CDR1 SGHTA and CDR2 FQGNSA. There are 15 residues in the CDR3. V dropped 6 bases and J dropped 4 bases, with 18 bases sitting between them. This CDR3 is CASSLWSQVGETQYF. In nucleotides, the CDR3 is TGTGCCAGCAGTTTATGGTCGCAGGTAGGAGAGACCCAGTACTTC.

The chain combines TRBV11-2 with TRBJ1-2; 10 bases match TRBD1. CDR1 and CDR2 from the germline V gene are SGHAT and FQNNGV. J gave up 7 bases and V 7 bases, and 9 bases lay outside the gene matches. The CDR3 loop spans 14 amino acids. Here the CDR3 reads CASTADRGFRGYTF. DNA for the CDR3: TGTGCCAGCACCGCGGACAGGGGGTTTCGTGGCTACACCTTC.

V usage is TRBV4-1 and J usage is TRBJ1-5; tentatively, D is TRBD1 (6 bases). Trimming pared 0 bases from V and 6 bases from J, leaving 15 bases between. Germline-derived CDR1 and CDR2 are MGHRA and YSYEKL. CDR3 length equals 16 residues. The CDR3 loop is CASSQERGRGGQPQHF. In nucleotides, the CDR3 is TGCGCCAGCAGCCAAGAAAGGGGCAGGGGTGGTCAGCCCCAGCATTTT.

The CDR3, as DNA: TGCGCCAGCAGTGAAGGACAGGGATTAATTCAGTACTTC. This encodes CASSEGQGLIQYF. This rearrangement joins TRBV10-2 to TRBJ2-4; 8 bases are a match to TRBD1. The CDR3 consists of 13 residues. The germline V gene encodes CDR1 WSHSY and CDR2 SAAADI. The trim removed 3 bases at V and 10 bases at J, leaving 5 bases unmatched.

This chain links TRBV7-2 with TRBJ2-5; tentative D call: TRBD1 (6 bases). Germline V gene data show CDR1 as SGHTA and CDR2 as FQGNSA. V lost 5 bases, J lost 5 bases, and 21 bases lay in between. CDR3 length: 16 amino acids. CDR3 DNA: TGTGCCAGCAGCCTGTACAACAGGGCGAGAAGGGAGACCCAGTACTTC. This gives the protein CASSLYNRARRETQYF.

V is TRBV5-4 and J is TRBJ1-2; the D is unclear. The CDR3 runs 17 residues. Trimming took off 2 bases at V and 3 bases at J, with 20 bases between the two ends. Germline values: CDR1 SGHNT, CDR2 YYREEE (reference sequence). The CDR3 DNA reads TGTGCCAGCAGCTTTAAGAGTCGGACCGACTTTTACTATGGCTACACCTTC. It translates to CASSFKSRTDFYYGYTF. Complete variable domain (other parts from reference TRBV5-4 and TRBJ1-2): ETGVTQSPTHLIKTRGQQVTLRCSSQSGHNTVSWYQQALGQGPQFIFQYYREEENGRGNFPPRFSGLQFPNYSSELNVNALELDDSALYLCASSFKSRTDFYYGYTFGSGTRLTVV.

The chain combines TRBV18 with TRBJ2-1; 11 bases are a match to TRBD2. Looked up from germline, CDR1 is KGHSH and CDR2 is LQKENI. V gave up 4 bases and J gave up 9 bases; unmatched junction bases: 11. This CDR3 is built from 16 residues. CDR3: CASSLTLTSGKGEQFF. In DNA form, the CDR3 reads TGTGCCAGCTCACTAACTTTGACTAGCGGGAAGGGTGAGCAGTTCTTC.

This chain joins TRBV2 and TRBJ2-5, with D perhaps matching TRBD2 (6 bases). Germline assignment: CDR1 SNHLY and CDR2 FYNNEI. The CDR3 is 14 amino acids. V was trimmed by 1 base and J by 7 bases, leaving 13 bases between them. The CDR3 loop reads CASSEDGGSRTQYF. The CDR3 DNA reads TGTGCCAGCAGTGAAGATGGAGGGTCTAGGACCCAGTACTTC.

This chain connects TRBV7-8 to TRBJ2-1; D gene uncertain. CDR3 length: 15 residues. Germline V gene data show CDR1 as SGHVS and CDR2 as FQNEAQ. The V end lost 3 bases, the J end lost 0 bases, and 9 bases lay between the germline ends. DNA for the CDR3: TGTGCCAGCAGCTTCGACCAGAGCTCCTACAATGAGCAGTTCTTC. Translated: CASSFDQSSYNEQFF.

The rearrangement links TRBV2 to TRBJ1-1, with 7 nucleotides matching TRBD1. The CDR3 has 13 amino acids. Germline CDR1 reads SNHLY; CDR2 reads FYNNEI. V dropped 5 bases and J dropped 5; count of bases not matched to a gene: 5. The CDR3 nucleotides are TGTGCCAGCAGTAGATTGACAGGGACTGAAGCTTTCTTT. This gives the protein CASSRLTGTEAFF.

This sequence joins TRBV19 and TRBJ2-7; no clear D gene. Trimming took off 7 bases at V and 2 bases at J, with 21 bases between the two ends. Germline CDR1 and CDR2: LNHDA and SQIVND (reference sequence). The CDR3 extends over 16 amino acids. Here the CDR3 DNA reads TGTGCCAGTACCAACTCCCCCGGGCAGATCCCCTACGAGCAGTACTTC. This sequence encodes CASTNSPGQIPYEQYF.

The chain combines TRBV6-1 with TRBJ1-6; no definite D call. The germline V gene encodes CDR1 MNHNS and CDR2 SASEGT. V was trimmed by 5 bases and J by 8 bases, leaving 10 bases between them. The CDR3 contains 13 residues. CDR3 protein: CASSMGGDSPLHF. In DNA form, the CDR3 reads TGTGCCAGCAGTATGGGCGGTGATTCACCCCTCCACTTT.

V gene TRBV5-8 combines with J gene TRBJ2-5, with no clear D. Between the trimmed V and J ends, which lost 0 bases and 0 bases, there was a span of 12 bases. The CDR3 has 16 amino acids. Germline CDR1 is SGHTS and CDR2 is YDEGEE. The CDR3 spells CASSLGGIQYQETQYF. The CDR3 DNA reads TGTGCCAGCAGCTTGGGGGGAATTCAGTACCAAGAGACCCAGTACTTC.

The chain couples TRBV7-8 to TRBJ1-5, with D perhaps matching TRBD1 (5 bases). The germline V gene has CDR1 SGHVS and CDR2 FQNEAQ. The CDR3 has 16 amino acids. The V and J ends lost 5 bases and 1 base respectively, with 15 bases between them. The CDR3 sequence: CASSLDRTKSNQPQHF. The CDR3 nucleotides read TGTGCCAGCAGCCTAGATAGGACAAAAAGCAATCAGCCCCAGCATTTT.

This chain links TRBV5-5 with TRBJ2-1; D possibly corresponds to TRBD2 (5 bases). The CDR3 consists of 15 residues. Germline lookup yields CDR1 SGHKS and CDR2 YYEKEE (reference sequence). The V end lost 0 bases, the J end lost 9 bases, and 16 bases lay between the germline ends. This CDR3 reads CASSLEEEPSGEQFF. The CDR3 DNA reads TGTGCCAGCAGCTTGGAGGAGGAACCCTCTGGTGAGCAGTTCTTC.

V usage is TRBV2 and J usage is TRBJ1-5, with 8 bases identical to TRBD1. This CDR3 comprises 13 residues. V dropped 6 bases and J dropped 10; count of bases not matched to a gene: 8. Germline V gene data show CDR1 as SNHLY and CDR2 as FYNNEI. The CDR3: CASSRGQVSPQHF. The CDR3 nucleotides are TGTGCCAGCAGCAGGGGACAGGTTTCCCCCCAGCATTTT.

The V call is TRBV7-2, the J call TRBJ1-1; TRBD1 might be the D (6 bases). Trimming took 7 bases from V and 10 from J, leaving 16 bases between them. CDR1 and CDR2 from the germline V gene are SGHTA and FQGNSA. This CDR3 has 12 amino acids. The CDR3 region is CASNHTGAGAFF. For the CDR3, the DNA is TGTGCCAGCAACCACACGGGGGCAGGAGCTTTCTTT.

The V gene is TRBV5-4, the J gene TRBJ2-3, with 9 bases matching TRBD1. After removal of 0 bases from V and 2 bases from J, the junction contained 7 bases not matched to a gene. Per the germline V gene, CDR1 is SGHNT and CDR2 is YYREEE (reference sequence). This CDR3 region has 17 residues. The CDR3 DNA reads TGTGCCAGCAGCTTGGTGGCCACAGGGGGCTCCACAGATACGCAGTATTTT. Protein sequence: CASSLVATGGSTDTQYF.

V gene TRBV7-8 combines with J gene TRBJ1-2, with D possibly TRBD1 on 6 matching bases. The V end was cut by 2 bases, the J end by 4 bases, with 11 bases between. Germline CDR1 is SGHVS and CDR2 is FQNEAQ. This CDR3 region has 14 residues. The CDR3 is CASSLFSGAYGYTF. The CDR3 coding sequence is TGTGCCAGCAGCTTATTTTCAGGGGCCTATGGCTACACCTTC.